This T cell receptor beta chain was captured in a study of cytomegalovirus exposure and HLA in healthy donors. Study-wide findings and caveats: Reportedly, HLA-A and HLA-B alleles of most subjects were accurately predicted from TCR beta. A later analysis found TCR association rates differed by HLA locus, highest for DRB1 and lowest for HLA-C.

With 60 Vbeta and 13 Jbeta primers, the PCR was carried out. Measured with immunoSEQ multiplex PCR; TCRdb has only the in-frame clones, and not every one. The sample lists about 120,000 clones, over 60% occurring once. The V gene's germline CDR1 is LNHDA and CDR2 SQIVND (reference sequence). The length of the CDR3 is 15 residues. The V gene end was trimmed by 3 bases and the J gene end by 9 bases; junction bases not matched to a gene: 11. With respect to this clone: Its target is not known.

The clonotype originates from a man between 18 and 35 years old in good health and CMV-seropositive. The material sequenced was PBMCs. This chain links TRBV19 with TRBJ2-1; 7 bases match TRBD2. CDR3 residues: CASSIWTRNNVEQFF. In DNA, the CDR3 is TGTGCCAGTAGTATTTGGACTAGAAACAATGTTGAGCAGTTCTTC.